The clone carrying this TCR beta chain showed up just once. Per the study methods: Estimated nucleated cell counts came from reference gene primer amplification. Produced via immunoSEQ multiplex PCR; TCRdb's table is partial and in-frame only. V and J calls and clone size are those listed in that table; D and trimming were worked out from the DNA. The sample has approximately 350,000 clones; roughly 90% are singletons. This sample is drawn from a study of blood T cell repertoires in COVID-19. The receptor's source is a woman between 70 and 85 years old with COVID-19, enrolled during active disease. Sequencing was performed on peripheral blood.

The CDR3 DNA reads as TGTGCCAGCGGGCCCAGGACAGGGGCGTTGGATGGCTACACCTTC. This encodes CASGPRTGALDGYTF. The chain employs TRBV5-8 and TRBJ1-2; TRBD1 aligns across 9 bases. V lost 7 bases and J lost 6; bases outside the gene matches: 13. The CDR3 is 15 residues long. Per the germline V gene, CDR1 is SGHTS and CDR2 is YDEGEE.